The 17 T cell receptor beta chains reported below all come from one sample, sequenced in a study of T cells after yellow fever vaccination (dated by TCRdb to between 2019 and 2020). Library construction relied on 5' RACE. This sample was sequenced with an Illumina HiSeq 2500. The public sequencing data were trimmed at Q25 with fastp and processed into clonotypes with MiXCR by TCRdb, which kept only in-frame beta chains. Records with the same CDR3 protein are collapsed into one entry carrying the most frequent genes and DNA. This sample lists roughly 520,000 distinct CDR3 sequences; 20% to 25% were detected once. The ten largest clonotypes hold roughly a sixth of the sample. This sample's treatment or condition label indicates: live attenuated yellow fever vaccine strain. The sequences come from PBMCs, collected more than 20 days after the first yellow fever vaccination. Receptors originate from a man aged 18-30 years who received the YFV17D yellow fever vaccine.

This clonotype came up a few times. The CDR3 reads CASMKGWGYGYTF. The DNA for the CDR3 is TGTGCCAGCATGAAGGGATGGGGCTATGGCTACACCTTC. J is TRBJ1-2 and V is TRBV12-3 or TRBV12-4; D call uncertain. The CDR3 covers 13 residues. V dropped 7 bases and J dropped 4 bases, with 13 bases sitting between them.

The gene calls are TRBV14 and TRBJ1-2, with 8 positions matching TRBD1. Germline V gene lookup returns CDR1 SGHDN and CDR2 FVKESK. Trimming cost V 0 bases and J 4 bases; bases outside gene matches: 13. This CDR3 region has 18 residues. In DNA, the CDR3 is TGTGCCAGCAGCCAAGATGGGAGACAGGGGTTAAATCCCTATGGCTACACCTTC. Encoded protein: CASSQDGRQGLNPYGYTF.

This clonotype was seen many times. The V call is TRBV7-2, the J call TRBJ2-7; D possibly corresponds to TRBD1 (6 bases). V dropped 4 bases and J dropped 0 bases, with 16 bases sitting between them. Germline CDR1 is SGHTA and CDR2 is FQGNSA. The length of the CDR3 is 16 residues. Here the CDR3 reads CASSSRGQKSSYEQYF. The CDR3 nucleotides read TGTGCCAGCAGCTCCCGCGGACAGAAGAGCTCCTACGAGCAGTACTTC. Using reference TRBV7-2 and TRBJ2-7 for the parts outside the CDR3, the full variable domain is GAGVSQSPSNKVTEKGKDVELRCDPISGHTALYWYRQSLGQGLEFLIYFQGNSAPDKSGLPSDRFSAERTGGSVSTLTIQRTQQEDSAVYLCASSSRGQKSSYEQYFGPGTRLTVT.

This clonotype was seen a handful of times. The J gene is TRBJ2-4, the V gene TRBV30, with D tentatively TRBD1 (6 bases). The CDR3 loop spans 13 amino acids. CDR1 GTSNPN and CDR2 SVGIG come from the germline V gene (reference sequence). V shed 0 bases and J shed 9 bases, with 12 bases lying between them. For the CDR3, the DNA is TGTGCCTGGAGTGTAGGGGGACGCACCATTCAGTACTTC. Amino acid sequence: CAWSVGGRTIQYF.

V is TRBV7-6 and J is TRBJ2-1, with D perhaps being TRBD1 or TRBD2 (6 bases each). The CDR3 runs 15 residues. CDR1 and CDR2 (germline): SGHVS, FNYEAQ. Trimming left V 4 bases short and J 5 bases short, with 15 bases between. CDR3 sequence: CASSSYQGRNNEQFF. For the CDR3, the DNA is TGTGCCAGCAGCTCGTACCAGGGGAGGAACAATGAGCAGTTCTTC.

The chain recombines TRBV24-1 with TRBJ2-6; TRBD2 is a possible D gene (7 bases). The V gene lost 5 bases and the J gene lost 0 bases, with 13 bases spanning the gap. Germline CDR1 reads KGHDR; CDR2 reads SFDVKD. The CDR3 length is 17 residues. The CDR3 loop is CATSAGGTSSGANVLTF. CDR3 DNA sequence: TGTGCCACCAGTGCGGGGGGCACTTCCTCTGGGGCCAACGTCCTGACTTTC.

The V gene is TRBV19, the J gene TRBJ2-3; tentatively, D is TRBD1 (6 bases). The germline V gene encodes CDR1 LNHDA and CDR2 SQIVND (reference sequence). V lost 6 bases and J lost 0, with 22 bases in between. The CDR3 sequence is 18 residues long. The CDR3 coding sequence is TGTGCCAGTAGCCCACAGGGACCTCGGGGCTTTAGCACAGATACGCAGTATTTT. Encoded protein: CASSPQGPRGFSTDTQYF.

The sample holds a few counts of this clonotype. The rearrangement joins TRBV9 to TRBJ1-2; maybe TRBD1 (6 bases). Germline CDR1 is SGDLS and CDR2 is YYNGEE. The germline V and J ends were trimmed by 10 bases and 6 bases, with 16 bases remaining between them. The CDR3 has 12 residues. The CDR3: CAVPRGADGYTF. DNA for the CDR3: TGTGCCGTCCCCCGGGGGGCGGATGGCTACACCTTC.

The genes are TRBV5-5 and TRBJ1-4; tentatively, D is TRBD1 (5 bases). V was clipped by 0 bases and J by 0 bases, with 9 bases between them. The germline V gene encodes CDR1 SGHKS and CDR2 YYEKEE (reference sequence). The CDR3 consists of 16 residues. The CDR3 sequence is CASSLGDRATNEKLFF. The CDR3 nucleotides are TGTGCCAGCAGCTTGGGGGACCGTGCAACTAATGAAAAACTGTTTTTT.

Notes on this clonotype: A much larger clone is a single base away; this may be a read error. The chain carries TRBV6-2 or TRBV6-3 and TRBJ2-7; D ambiguous. Trimming took 1 base from V and 3 from J, leaving 1 base between them. The CDR3 totals 11 residues. The germline CDR1 and CDR2 sequences are MNHEY and SVGEGT. The CDR3 nucleotides are TGTGCCAGCAGTTACTACTACGAGCAGTACTTC. It yields the protein CASSYYYEQYF.

This clonotype was detected only a few times. The chain couples TRBV5-1 to TRBJ1-6; 8 bases agree with TRBD1. The CDR3 has 18 amino acids. CDR1 is SGHRS, CDR2 YFSETQ, per germline. Losses at the gene ends were 4 bases for V and 6 bases for J; bases not matched to a gene: 15. CDR3 loop: CASSPGQGPSSGNSPLHF. DNA for the CDR3: TGCGCCAGCAGCCCTGGACAGGGACCCTCGTCGGGTAATTCACCCCTCCACTTT.

The CDR3 is CAWSVRADGYTF. In DNA form, the CDR3 reads TGTGCCTGGAGTGTACGGGCAGACGGCTACACCTTC. J is TRBJ1-2 and V is TRBV30, with D unclear. Germline values: CDR1 GTSNPN, CDR2 SVGIG (reference sequence). Trimming left V 0 bases short and J 8 bases short, with 10 bases between. There are 12 residues in the CDR3.

This clonotype was counted a few times. The CDR3 spells CSAHGGETQYF. The CDR3 nucleotides read TGCAGCGCACACGGGGGAGAGACCCAGTACTTC. The gene calls are TRBV29-1 and TRBJ2-5, with D possibly matching TRBD2 (6 bases). The CDR3 sequence is 11 residues long. V dropped 7 bases and J dropped 4 bases, with 10 bases sitting between them. Germline V lookup: CDR1 SQVTM, CDR2 ANQGSEA.

This clonotype has at least ten counts. The J gene is TRBJ1-1, the V gene TRBV5-1; TRBD1 is a possible D gene (5 bases). Deletions cut 0 bases from V and 6 bases from J, with 9 bases between. The CDR3 spans 13 residues. Germline V CDR1 and CDR2: SGHRS, YFSETQ. The CDR3 DNA sequence: TGCGCCAGCAGCTTGGGCAGGGATGCTGAAGCTTTCTTT. Its protein is CASSLGRDAEAFF. The whole variable domain, remainder taken from reference TRBV5-1 and TRBJ1-1, is KAGVTQTPRYLIKTRGQQVTLSCSPISGHRSVSWYQQTPGQGLQFLFEYFSETQRNKGNFPGRFSGRQFSNSRSEMNVSTLELGDSALYLCASSLGRDAEAFFGQGTRLTVV.

The table lists this clonotype with a few counts. The chain links TRBV12-3 or TRBV12-4 to TRBJ2-1; TRBD2 might be the D (6 bases). This CDR3 contains 14 residues. Trimming cost V 3 bases and J 4 bases, with 10 bases left between them. This CDR3 is CASSLSGEYNEQFF. The CDR3 nucleotides are TGTGCCAGCAGTTTGTCGGGGGAGTACAATGAGCAGTTCTTC.

This chain connects TRBV11-2 to TRBJ1-1; D is possibly TRBD1 (5 bases). The CDR3 has 17 amino acids. The germline V gene encodes CDR1 SGHAT and CDR2 FQNNGV. V was shortened by 5 bases and J by 3 bases, with 22 bases between the two germline ends. For the CDR3, the DNA is TGTGCCAGCAGCCCAGAGAGGGGCTTTTCTACGGACACTGAAGCTTTCTTT. It codes for CASSPERGFSTDTEAFF.

This clonotype occurred a few times. The chain recombines TRBV5-1 with TRBJ2-5, with D perhaps TRBD2 (5 bases). Germline values: CDR1 SGHRS, CDR2 YFSETQ. The CDR3 totals 15 residues. V lost 4 bases and J lost 5, with 18 bases in between. The CDR3 reads CASSIGSGMRETQYF. The DNA for the CDR3 is TGCGCCAGCAGCATTGGATCCGGGATGAGGGAGACCCAGTACTTC. Full variable domain (outside the CDR3, taken from reference TRBV5-1 and TRBJ2-5): KAGVTQTPRYLIKTRGQQVTLSCSPISGHRSVSWYQQTPGQGLQFLFEYFSETQRNKGNFPGRFSGRQFSNSRSEMNVSTLELGDSALYLCASSIGSGMRETQYFGPGTRLLVL.